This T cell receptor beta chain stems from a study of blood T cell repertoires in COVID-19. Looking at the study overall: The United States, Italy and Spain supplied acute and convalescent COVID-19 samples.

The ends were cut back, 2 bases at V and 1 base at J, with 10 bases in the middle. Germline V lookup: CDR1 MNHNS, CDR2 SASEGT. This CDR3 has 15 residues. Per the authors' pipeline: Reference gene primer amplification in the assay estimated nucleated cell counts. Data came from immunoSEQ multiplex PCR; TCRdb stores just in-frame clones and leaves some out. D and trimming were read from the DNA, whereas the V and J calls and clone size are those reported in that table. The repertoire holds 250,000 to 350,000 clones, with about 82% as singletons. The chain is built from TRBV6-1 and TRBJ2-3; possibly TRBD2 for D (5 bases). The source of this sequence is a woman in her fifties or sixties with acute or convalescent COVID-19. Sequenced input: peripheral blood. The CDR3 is CASSEWRVGTDTQYF. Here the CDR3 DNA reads TGTGCCAGCAGTGAATGGCGGGTAGGCACAGATACGCAGTATTTT.